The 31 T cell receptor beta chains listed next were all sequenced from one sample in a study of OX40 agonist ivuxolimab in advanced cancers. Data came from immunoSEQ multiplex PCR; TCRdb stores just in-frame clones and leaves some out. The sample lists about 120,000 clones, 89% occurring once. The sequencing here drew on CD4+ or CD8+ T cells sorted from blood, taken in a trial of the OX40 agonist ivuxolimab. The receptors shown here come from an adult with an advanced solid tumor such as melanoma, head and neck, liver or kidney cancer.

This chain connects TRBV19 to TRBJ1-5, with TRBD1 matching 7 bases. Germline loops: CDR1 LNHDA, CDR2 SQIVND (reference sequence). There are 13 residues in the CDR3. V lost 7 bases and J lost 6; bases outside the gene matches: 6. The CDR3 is CASTPDRAQPQHF. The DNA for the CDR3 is TGTGCCAGTACCCCAGACAGGGCTCAGCCCCAGCATTTT.

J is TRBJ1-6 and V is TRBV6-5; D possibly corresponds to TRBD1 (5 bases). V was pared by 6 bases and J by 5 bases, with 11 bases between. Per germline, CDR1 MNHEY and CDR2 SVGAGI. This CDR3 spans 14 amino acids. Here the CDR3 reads CASRTERNNSPLHF. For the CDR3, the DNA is TGTGCCAGCAGGACAGAGCGGAATAATTCACCCCTCCACTTT.

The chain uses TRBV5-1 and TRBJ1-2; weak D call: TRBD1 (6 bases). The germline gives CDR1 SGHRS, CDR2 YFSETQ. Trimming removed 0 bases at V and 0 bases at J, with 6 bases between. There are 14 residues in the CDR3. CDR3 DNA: TGCGCCAGCAGCTTGGGACAGGCTAACTATGGCTACACCTTC. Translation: CASSLGQANYGYTF.

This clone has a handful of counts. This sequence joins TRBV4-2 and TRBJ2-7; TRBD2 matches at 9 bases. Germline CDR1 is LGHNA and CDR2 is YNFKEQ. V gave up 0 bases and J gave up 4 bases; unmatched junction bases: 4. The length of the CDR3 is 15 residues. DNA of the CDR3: TGTGCCAGCAGCCAAGAGAATAGCGGGAGTTACGAGCAGTACTTC. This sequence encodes CASSQENSGSYEQYF.

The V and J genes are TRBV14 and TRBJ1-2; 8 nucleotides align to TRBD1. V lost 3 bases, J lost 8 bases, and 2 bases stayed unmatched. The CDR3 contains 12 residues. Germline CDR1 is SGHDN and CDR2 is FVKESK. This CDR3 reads CASSQDRVGYTF. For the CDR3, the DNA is TGTGCCAGCAGCCAGGACAGGGTCGGCTACACCTTC.

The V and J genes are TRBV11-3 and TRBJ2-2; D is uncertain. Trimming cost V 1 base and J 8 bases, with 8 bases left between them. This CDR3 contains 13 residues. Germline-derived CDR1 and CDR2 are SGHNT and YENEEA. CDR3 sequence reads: CASSLVPSGELFF. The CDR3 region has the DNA TGTGCCAGCAGCTTAGTCCCCTCAGGGGAGCTGTTTTTT.

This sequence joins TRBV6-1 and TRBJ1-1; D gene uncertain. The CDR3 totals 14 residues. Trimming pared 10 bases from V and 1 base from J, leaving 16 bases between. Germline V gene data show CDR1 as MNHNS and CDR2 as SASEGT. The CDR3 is CATSIEERNTEAFF. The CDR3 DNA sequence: TGTGCCACCAGCATTGAGGAGAGGAACACTGAAGCTTTCTTT.

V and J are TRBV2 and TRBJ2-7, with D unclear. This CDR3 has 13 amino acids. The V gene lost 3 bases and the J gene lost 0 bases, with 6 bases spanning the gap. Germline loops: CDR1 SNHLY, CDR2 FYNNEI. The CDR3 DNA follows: TGTGCCAGCAGTGACGGAACCTCCTACGAGCAGTACTTC. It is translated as CASSDGTSYEQYF.

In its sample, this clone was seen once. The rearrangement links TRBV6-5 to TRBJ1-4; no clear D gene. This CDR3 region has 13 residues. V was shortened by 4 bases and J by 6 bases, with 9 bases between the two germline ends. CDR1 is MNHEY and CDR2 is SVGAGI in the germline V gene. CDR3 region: CASSSGVDEKLFF. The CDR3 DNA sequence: TGTGCCAGCAGTTCCGGGGTTGATGAAAAACTGTTTTTT.

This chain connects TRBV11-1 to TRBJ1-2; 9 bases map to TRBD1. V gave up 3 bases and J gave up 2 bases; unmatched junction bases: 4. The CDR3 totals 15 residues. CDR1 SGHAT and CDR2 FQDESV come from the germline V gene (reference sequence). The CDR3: CASSLRQGDNYGYTF. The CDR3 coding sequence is TGTGCCAGCAGCTTGCGACAGGGGGACAACTATGGCTACACCTTC.

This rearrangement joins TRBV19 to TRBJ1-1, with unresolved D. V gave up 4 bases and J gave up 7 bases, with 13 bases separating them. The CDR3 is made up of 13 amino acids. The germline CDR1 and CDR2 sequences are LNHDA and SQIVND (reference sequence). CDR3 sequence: CASSSRVGIEAFF. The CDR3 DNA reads TGTGCCAGTAGTAGTCGGGTCGGTATTGAAGCTTTCTTT.

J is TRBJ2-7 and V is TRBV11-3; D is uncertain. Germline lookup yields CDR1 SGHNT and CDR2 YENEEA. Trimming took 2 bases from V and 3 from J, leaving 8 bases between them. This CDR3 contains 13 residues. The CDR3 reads CASSLKGNYEQYF. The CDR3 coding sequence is TGTGCCAGCAGCTTAAAAGGCAACTACGAGCAGTACTTC.

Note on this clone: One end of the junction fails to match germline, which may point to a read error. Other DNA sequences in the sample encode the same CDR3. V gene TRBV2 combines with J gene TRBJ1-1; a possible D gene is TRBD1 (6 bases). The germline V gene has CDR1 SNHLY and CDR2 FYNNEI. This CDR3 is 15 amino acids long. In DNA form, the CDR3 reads TGTGCCAGCATCGACGCCTTTGGGGGGCGGGCTGAAGCCTTCTTT. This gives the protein CASIDAFGGRAEAFF.

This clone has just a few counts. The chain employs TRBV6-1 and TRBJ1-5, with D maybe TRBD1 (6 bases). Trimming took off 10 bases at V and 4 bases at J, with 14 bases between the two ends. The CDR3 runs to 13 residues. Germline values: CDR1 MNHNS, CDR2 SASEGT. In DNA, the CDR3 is TGTGCCACCTTGGGGGGACAAAATCAGCCCCAGCATTTT. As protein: CATLGGQNQPQHF.

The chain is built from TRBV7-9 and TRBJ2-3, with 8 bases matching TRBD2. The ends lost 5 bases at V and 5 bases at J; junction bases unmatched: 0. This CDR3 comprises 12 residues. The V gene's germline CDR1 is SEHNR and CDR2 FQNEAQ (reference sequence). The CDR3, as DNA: TGTGCCAGCAGCCGGGGGGGAGATACGCAGTATTTT. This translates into CASSRGGDTQYF.

CDR3 protein: CASSYQGNYGYTF. The CDR3 nucleotides read TGTGCCAGCAGTTACCAGGGTAACTATGGCTACACCTTC. V is TRBV6-5 and J is TRBJ1-2; weak D call: TRBD1 (5 bases). Per germline, CDR1 MNHEY and CDR2 SVGAGI. Trimming took off 2 bases at V and 1 base at J, with 5 bases between the two ends. This CDR3 spans 13 amino acids.

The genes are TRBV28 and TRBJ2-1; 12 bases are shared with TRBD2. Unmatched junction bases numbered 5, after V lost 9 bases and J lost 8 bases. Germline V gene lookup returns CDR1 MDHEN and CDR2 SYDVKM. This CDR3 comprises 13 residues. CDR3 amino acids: CASWTSGKDEQFF. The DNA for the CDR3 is TGTGCCAGTTGGACTAGCGGGAAGGATGAGCAGTTCTTC. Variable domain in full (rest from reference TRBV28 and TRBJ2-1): DVKVTQSSRYLVKRTGEKVFLECVQDMDHENMFWYRQDPGLGLRLIYFSYDVKMKEKGDIPEGYSVSREKKERFSLILESASTNQTSMYLCASWTSGKDEQFFGPGTRLTVL.

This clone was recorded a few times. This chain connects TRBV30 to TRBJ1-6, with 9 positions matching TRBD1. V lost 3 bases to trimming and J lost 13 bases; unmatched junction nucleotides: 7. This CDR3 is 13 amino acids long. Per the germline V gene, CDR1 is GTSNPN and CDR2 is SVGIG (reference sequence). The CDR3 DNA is TGTGCCTGGAGATCCGGGACAGGGTCTCCCCTCCACTTT. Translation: CAWRSGTGSPLHF.

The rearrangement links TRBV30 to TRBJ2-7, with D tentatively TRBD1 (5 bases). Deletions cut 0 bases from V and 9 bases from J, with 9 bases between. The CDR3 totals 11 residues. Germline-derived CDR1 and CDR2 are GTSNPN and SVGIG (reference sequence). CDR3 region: CAWSVGVGQYF. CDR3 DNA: TGTGCCTGGAGTGTAGGGGTCGGGCAGTACTTC.

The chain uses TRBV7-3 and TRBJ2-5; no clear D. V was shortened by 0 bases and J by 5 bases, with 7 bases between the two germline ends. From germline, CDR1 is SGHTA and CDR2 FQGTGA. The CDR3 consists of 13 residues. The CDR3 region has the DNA TGTGCCAGCAGCTTAACAGTGGGGGAGACCCAGTACTTC. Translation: CASSLTVGETQYF.

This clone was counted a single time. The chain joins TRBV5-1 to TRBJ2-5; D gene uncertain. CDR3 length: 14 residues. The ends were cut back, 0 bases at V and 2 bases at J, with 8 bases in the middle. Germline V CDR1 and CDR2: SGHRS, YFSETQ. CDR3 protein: CASSLAGVQETQYF. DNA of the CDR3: TGCGCCAGCAGCTTGGCTGGGGTTCAAGAGACCCAGTACTTC.

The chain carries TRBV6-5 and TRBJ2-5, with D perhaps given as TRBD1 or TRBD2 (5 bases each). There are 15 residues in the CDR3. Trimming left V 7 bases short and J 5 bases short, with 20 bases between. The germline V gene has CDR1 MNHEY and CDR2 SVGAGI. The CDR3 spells CASTQGRDLRETQYF. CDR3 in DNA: TGTGCCAGCACTCAGGGTCGGGACCTACGGGAGACCCAGTACTTC.

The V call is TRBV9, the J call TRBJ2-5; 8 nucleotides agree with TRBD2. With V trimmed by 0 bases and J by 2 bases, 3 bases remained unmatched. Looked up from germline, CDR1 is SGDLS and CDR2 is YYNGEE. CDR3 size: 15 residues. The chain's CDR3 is CASSVGGGPQETQYF. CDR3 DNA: TGTGCCAGCAGCGTAGGCGGGGGGCCTCAAGAGACCCAGTACTTC.

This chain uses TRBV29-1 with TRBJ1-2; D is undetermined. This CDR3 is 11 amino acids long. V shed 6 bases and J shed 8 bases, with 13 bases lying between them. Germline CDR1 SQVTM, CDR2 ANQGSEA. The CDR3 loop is CSVGHSRGYTF. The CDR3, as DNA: TGCAGCGTCGGTCACAGTCGAGGCTACACCTTC.

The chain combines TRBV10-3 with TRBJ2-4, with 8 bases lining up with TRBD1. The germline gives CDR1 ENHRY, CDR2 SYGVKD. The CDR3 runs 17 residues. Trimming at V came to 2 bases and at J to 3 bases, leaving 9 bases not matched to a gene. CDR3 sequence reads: CAISEGRQGSFKNIQYF. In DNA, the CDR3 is TGTGCCATCAGTGAGGGACGACAGGGGTCGTTCAAAAACATTCAGTACTTC.

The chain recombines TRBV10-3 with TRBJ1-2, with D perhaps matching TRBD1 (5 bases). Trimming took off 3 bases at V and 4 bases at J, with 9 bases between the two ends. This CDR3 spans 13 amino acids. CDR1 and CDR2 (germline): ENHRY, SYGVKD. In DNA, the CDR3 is TGTGCCATCAGTGATATCGGGGGCTATGGCTACACCTTC. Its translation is CAISDIGGYGYTF.

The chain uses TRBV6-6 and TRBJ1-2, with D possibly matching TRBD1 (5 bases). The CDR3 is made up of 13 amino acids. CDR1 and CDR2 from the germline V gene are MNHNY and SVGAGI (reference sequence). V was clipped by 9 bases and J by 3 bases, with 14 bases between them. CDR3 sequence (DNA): TGTGCCAGTTCAGGCGGGGCGGACTATGGCTACACCTTC. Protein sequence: CASSGGADYGYTF.

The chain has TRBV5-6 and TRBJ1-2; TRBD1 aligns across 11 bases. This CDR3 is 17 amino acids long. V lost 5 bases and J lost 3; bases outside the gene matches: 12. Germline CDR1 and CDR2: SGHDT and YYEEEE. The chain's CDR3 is CASRADGVDRGHYGYTF. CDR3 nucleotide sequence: TGTGCCAGCAGGGCAGATGGGGTGGACAGGGGGCACTATGGCTACACCTTC.

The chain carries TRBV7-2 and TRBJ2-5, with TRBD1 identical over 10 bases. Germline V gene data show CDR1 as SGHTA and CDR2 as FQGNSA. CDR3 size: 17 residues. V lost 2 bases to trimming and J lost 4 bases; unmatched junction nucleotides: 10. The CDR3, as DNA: TGTGCCAGCAGCTTAAGGAAGACAGGGGGCTTACGAGAGACCCAGTACTTC. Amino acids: CASSLRKTGGLRETQYF.

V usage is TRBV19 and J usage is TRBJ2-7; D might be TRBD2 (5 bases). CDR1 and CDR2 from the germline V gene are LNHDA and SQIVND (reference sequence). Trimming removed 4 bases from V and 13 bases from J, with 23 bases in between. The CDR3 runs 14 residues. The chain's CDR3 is CASSNEGDPFNLYF. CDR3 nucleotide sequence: TGTGCCAGTAGTAACGAGGGTGATCCCTTTAACTTATACTTC.

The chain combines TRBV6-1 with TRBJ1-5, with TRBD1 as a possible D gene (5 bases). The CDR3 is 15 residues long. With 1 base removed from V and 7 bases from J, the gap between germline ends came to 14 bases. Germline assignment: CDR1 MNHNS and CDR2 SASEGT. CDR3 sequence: CASSEGGTGNQPQHF. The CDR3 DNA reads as TGTGCCAGCAGTGAAGGGGGGACCGGGAACCAGCCCCAGCATTTT.